The 8 T cell receptor beta chains listed next were all sequenced from one sample in a study of Ad26.COV2.S vaccination and SARS-CoV-2 variants. Produced via immunoSEQ multiplex PCR; TCRdb's table is partial and in-frame only. The sample includes about 680,000 clones, more than 70% of them seen just once. Treatment denoted: some 19 received Ad26.COV2.S at low or high dose, single or two shots; 5 received placebo; per-sample allocation not given. Samples came from day 63 after the first vaccine or placebo injection. This sample comprised peripheral blood, obtained in a trial of Ad26.COV2.S vaccine versus placebo. These receptors all come from a person aged 18-60 years who received the Ad26.COV2.S COVID-19 vaccine or a placebo.

This clone was seen a few times. The genes are TRBV6-5 and TRBJ2-3, with a weak D call TRBD2 (6 bases). V was pared by 4 bases and J by 5 bases, with 10 bases between. Germline assignment: CDR1 MNHEY and CDR2 SVGAGI. This CDR3 has 13 residues. The CDR3 region is CASSFTSRDTQYF. The CDR3 bases are TGTGCCAGCAGTTTCACTAGCCGAGATACGCAGTATTTT.

This chain connects TRBV5-4 to TRBJ2-1, with D possibly matching TRBD2 (6 bases). The ends were cut back, 5 bases at V and 2 bases at J, with 17 bases in the middle. Germline assignment: CDR1 SGHNT and CDR2 YYREEE (reference sequence). The CDR3 consists of 16 residues. CDR3 loop: CASSSGRGWTYNEQFF. CDR3 nucleotides: TGTGCCAGCAGTTCCGGCCGGGGGTGGACCTACAATGAGCAGTTCTTC.

The chain is built from TRBV7-6 and TRBJ1-5; D gene uncertain. The V end lost 4 bases, the J end lost 5 bases, and 18 bases lay between the germline ends. The CDR3 has 16 amino acids. Germline loops: CDR1 SGHVS, CDR2 FNYEAQ. The CDR3 DNA reads as TGTGCCAGCAGCTCCCGGCCGGGAAAAGGCGATCAGCCCCAGCATTTT. Residues: CASSSRPGKGDQPQHF.

The V call is TRBV19, the J call TRBJ2-5; D possibly corresponds to TRBD1 (6 bases). Germline CDR1 LNHDA, CDR2 SQIVND (reference sequence). CDR3 length: 14 amino acids. V was shortened by 4 bases and J by 4 bases, with 13 bases between the two germline ends. The CDR3 sequence: CASSTTGWAETQYF. The CDR3 nucleotides read TGTGCCAGTAGTACGACAGGATGGGCAGAGACCCAGTACTTC.

This clone was recorded once. The chain carries TRBV19 and TRBJ1-5, with D hard to call. V gave up 3 bases and J gave up 7 bases, with 19 bases separating them. The CDR3 has 16 residues. CDR1 and CDR2 from the germline V gene are LNHDA and SQIVND (reference sequence). The CDR3, as DNA: TGTGCCAGTAGTATCCTTAGGGCCAGTCCGAGCCAGCCCCAGCATTTT. It encodes CASSILRASPSQPQHF.

The rearrangement links TRBV2 to TRBJ2-1; no clear D gene. Germline lookup yields CDR1 SNHLY and CDR2 FYNNEI. V was shortened by 3 bases and J by 3 bases, with 6 bases between the two germline ends. The CDR3 runs to 13 residues. Here the CDR3 reads CASSDTFYNEQFF. Here the CDR3 DNA reads TGTGCCAGCAGTGACACCTTCTACAATGAGCAGTTCTTC.

V and J are TRBV18 and TRBJ1-2; maybe TRBD1 (6 bases). Germline lookup yields CDR1 KGHSH and CDR2 LQKENI. Trimming removed 0 bases from V and 2 bases from J, with 13 bases in between. CDR3 length: 16 residues. CDR3 loop: CASSPPVGTTNYGYTF. CDR3 sequence (DNA): TGTGCCAGCTCACCACCGGTAGGGACAACCAACTATGGCTACACCTTC.

This chain uses TRBV30 with TRBJ1-6, with a possible D match to TRBD1 (5 bases). The CDR3 has 16 amino acids. Trimming pared 0 bases from V and 10 bases from J, leaving 19 bases between. The germline V gene encodes CDR1 GTSNPN and CDR2 SVGIG (reference sequence). CDR3 nucleotides: TGTGCCTGGAGTGTACCCTTCTCATCAGCAGGGTCACCCCTCCACTTT. It yields the protein CAWSVPFSSAGSPLHF. Supplemented by reference TRBV30 and TRBJ1-6, the full variable domain reads SQTIHQWPATLVQPVGSPLSLECTVEGTSNPNLYWYRQAAGRGLQLLFYSVGIGQISSEVPQNLSASRPQDRQFILSSKKLLLSDSGFYLCAWSVPFSSAGSPLHFGNGTRLTVT.